The next 14 T cell receptor beta chains were all read from a single sample in a study of T cells in Graves' hyperthyroidism and ophthalmopathy. Amplification yielded TCR beta CDR3 regions, with RNA transcripts as the source. During a first-round RT-PCR of the TCR CDR3, the HTBI primer set was used. MiXCR, run by TCRdb on the multiplex PCR reads, gives a single entry per CDR3 protein. The sample lists approximately 610,000 distinct CDR3 sequences, about 14% occurring once. The sequenced sample was blood. The source is a woman aged 40 to 50 with Graves' ophthalmopathy.

The genes are TRBV12-5 and TRBJ1-5; D ambiguous. CDR1 is LGHNT and CDR2 is FRNRAP in the germline V gene. V lost 0 bases and J lost 1, with 4 bases in between. The CDR3 runs 14 residues. As DNA, the CDR3 is TGTGCTAGTGGTTTGGTATCCAGCAATCAGCCCCAGCATTTT. Encoded protein: CASGLVSSNQPQHF.

This clonotype was counted many times. The chain couples TRBV29-1 to TRBJ2-5; maybe TRBD1 (6 bases). From germline, CDR1 is SQVTM and CDR2 ANQGSEA. Trimming took off 3 bases at V and 5 bases at J, with 10 bases between the two ends. The CDR3 extends over 12 amino acids. CDR3 region: CSVEVQGETQYF. The CDR3 nucleotides read TGCAGCGTTGAGGTACAGGGTGAGACCCAGTACTTC.

This clonotype was detected a few times. A much larger clone differs by one base, so this may be a read error. The V call is TRBV19, the J call TRBJ2-2, with D perhaps matching TRBD2 (5 bases). V was clipped by 3 bases and J by 3 bases, with 11 bases between them. Per the germline V gene, CDR1 is LNHDA and CDR2 is SQIVND (reference sequence). The CDR3 consists of 15 residues. The chain's CDR3 is CASSMRAPHTGELFF. The CDR3 DNA reads as TGTGCCAGTAGTATGAGGGCCCCGCACACCGGGGAGCTGTTTTTT.

This chain uses TRBV28 with TRBJ2-7; 10 bases map to TRBD1. The germline V gene has CDR1 MDHEN and CDR2 SYDVKM. V lost 7 bases, J lost 4 bases, and 7 bases stayed unmatched. This CDR3 is built from 14 residues. The CDR3 sequence: CASINRQGAYEQYF. The CDR3, as DNA: TGTGCCAGCATTAATAGACAGGGGGCTTACGAGCAGTACTTC.

This clonotype was picked up many times. The rearrangement joins TRBV11-2 to TRBJ2-7; D is possibly TRBD2 (5 bases). The CDR3 consists of 14 residues. V lost 2 bases to trimming and J lost 5 bases, with 13 bases between them. Germline V gene lookup returns CDR1 SGHAT and CDR2 FQNNGV. Here the CDR3 DNA reads TGTGCCAGCAGCTTAAACTCGGGGTTCAACGAGCAGTACTTC. Its protein is CASSLNSGFNEQYF. The entire variable domain, with the rest obtained from reference TRBV11-2 and TRBJ2-7, is as follows: EAGVAQSPRYKIIEKRQSVAFWCNPISGHATLYWYQQILGQGPKLLIQFQNNGVVDDSQLPKDRFSAERLKGVDSTLKIQPAKLEDSAVYLCASSLNSGFNEQYFGPGTRLTVT.

This clonotype was recorded many times. At one end, the junction sequence differs from germline, possibly due to a read error. The V and J genes are TRBV11-2 and TRBJ2-7; 9 positions agree with TRBD2. Germline V CDR1 and CDR2: SGHAT, FQNNGV. CDR3 length equals 15 residues. CDR3 protein: CANSLIASGMGEQYF. The CDR3 DNA follows: TGTGCCAACAGCCTTATTGCTAGCGGGATGGGCGAGCAGTACTTC.

The gene calls are TRBV3-1 and TRBJ2-5; D call uncertain. Looked up from germline, CDR1 is LGHDT and CDR2 is YNNKEL (reference sequence). The CDR3 is made up of 14 amino acids. V dropped 5 bases and J dropped 1 base, with 11 bases sitting between them. CDR3 protein: CASSDEWIQETQYF. The CDR3 nucleotides read TGTGCCAGCAGCGACGAGTGGATCCAAGAGACCCAGTACTTC.

This clonotype was picked up many times. The CDR3 loop reads CASRPTGNNQPQHF. In DNA form, the CDR3 reads TGTGCCAGCAGACCTACAGGTAACAATCAGCCCCAGCATTTT. The chain is built from TRBV12-3 or TRBV12-4 and TRBJ1-5; D is possibly TRBD1 (5 bases). Trimming shortened V by 6 bases and J by 3 bases, and 12 bases separated the two germline ends. CDR3 length equals 14 residues.

Ten or more counts support this clonotype. The chain links TRBV6-5 to TRBJ2-5; TRBD2 is a possible D gene (5 bases). The CDR3 extends over 14 amino acids. The germline V and J ends were trimmed by 0 bases and 1 base, with 6 bases remaining between them. Germline loops: CDR1 MNHEY, CDR2 SVGAGI. The CDR3 loop is CASSYSDFQETQYF. The CDR3 DNA sequence: TGTGCCAGCAGTTACTCGGACTTCCAAGAGACCCAGTACTTC.

The chain has TRBV6-1 and TRBJ1-5; 11 nucleotides match TRBD1. The CDR3 loop spans 15 amino acids. The trim removed 6 bases at V and 5 bases at J, leaving 6 bases unmatched. Germline-derived CDR1 and CDR2 are MNHNS and SASEGT. The CDR3 nucleotides are TGTGCCAGCAGCCGTGGGACAGGGGGTCATCAGCCCCAGCATTTT. This translates into CASSRGTGGHQPQHF.

This clonotype was recorded many times. CDR3 coding DNA: TGTGCCAGCAGTTTTGAGACAGGGATAGGCTCTCGGGGCTACACCTTC. It translates to CASSFETGIGSRGYTF. This sequence joins TRBV28 and TRBJ1-2, with 7 bases lining up with TRBD1. CDR1 and CDR2 (germline): MDHEN, SYDVKM. The CDR3 is made up of 16 amino acids. Trimming took 3 bases from V and 8 from J; bases not matched to a gene: 15.

This clonotype has at least ten counts. The V and J genes are TRBV6-5 and TRBJ2-7; 11 bases fit TRBD2. The CDR3 length is 15 residues. Germline V gives CDR1 MNHEY, CDR2 SVGAGI. J was trimmed by 3 bases and V by 6 bases; bases with no gene match: 7. This CDR3 reads CASSILAGVGYEQYF. Written as DNA, the CDR3 is TGTGCCAGCAGCATACTAGCGGGAGTCGGCTACGAGCAGTACTTC.

The table lists this clonotype with many counts. The chain combines TRBV28 with TRBJ2-5; 7 positions match TRBD1. With 3 bases clipped from V and 6 bases from J, the junction kept 7 bases outside the gene matches. This CDR3 comprises 14 residues. Germline V lookup: CDR1 MDHEN, CDR2 SYDVKM. The DNA for the CDR3 is TGTGCCAGCAGTTTTAGAACAGGGGTAAAGACCCAGTACTTC. Protein: CASSFRTGVKTQYF.

The gene calls are TRBV27 and TRBJ2-7; the match to TRBD2 covers 8 bases. Germline V lookup: CDR1 MNHEY, CDR2 SMNVEV (reference sequence). This CDR3 has 14 amino acids. The V and J ends lost 5 bases and 3 bases, in that order; junction bases with no gene match: 6. The CDR3 region is CASSREGFSYEQYF. CDR3 nucleotide sequence: TGTGCCAGCAGTCGGGAGGGGTTCAGCTACGAGCAGTACTTC.